This T cell receptor (beta chain) was profiled in a study of cytomegalovirus exposure and HLA in healthy donors. Across the whole study: From approximately 170 million T cells, an earlier analysis saw approximately 110 million unique TCR beta sequences. Of over 300 genotyped donors, around 76% clustered with self-reported Caucasian donors. General observations from the study: TRBV6-2, TRBV6-3 and some other V segments were unresolvable in 87-base-pair reads. In a later analysis, a missense DCLRE1C variant was linked to TCR beta V- and J-gene trimming.

The study ran its PCR with 60 Vbeta and 13 Jbeta primers. Here immunoSEQ multiplex PCR was the method, and the copy in TCRdb shows in-frame clones only, minus some. The sample holds 130,000 or so clones, around 78% seen once. The germline V gene encodes CDR1 SEHNR and CDR2 FQNEAQ (reference sequence). CDR3 length: 13 residues. V lost 5 bases to trimming and J lost 4 bases, with 11 bases between them. Regarding this clone: No antigen is known for it.

The sequenced sample was PBMCs. The source is a man aged 35 to 55 in good health and CMV-seronegative. V is TRBV7-9 and J is TRBJ2-5, with a weak D call TRBD2 (5 bases). CDR3 amino acids: CASSPRGPETQYF. For the CDR3, the DNA is TGTGCCAGCAGCCCTCGCGGGCCAGAGACCCAGTACTTC.